The 24 T cell receptor beta chains below all came from one sample that was sequenced in a study of CD8 T cells in Susac syndrome. The RNA input was about 0.5 to 1 ug, and it was reverse transcribed with random hexamers. MiXCR was run by TCRdb on the immunoSEQ multiplex PCR reads, yielding one entry per CDR3 protein. The data contain 56,000 or so distinct CDR3 sequences, approximately 95% of them seen just once; the ten biggest clones take up 0.75%. Material for sequencing was CD8+ T cells from PBMCs. The origin of the receptors is a human donor with Susac syndrome.

J is TRBJ2-7 and V is TRBV6-2 or TRBV6-3; a weak D match, TRBD1 (6 bases). Germline loops: CDR1 MNHEY, CDR2 SVGEGT. The CDR3 totals 17 residues. Trimming left V 1 base short and J 6 bases short, with 22 bases between. CDR3: CASSYLGETGQNSEQYF. The CDR3 DNA follows: TGTGCCAGCAGTTACTTGGGGGAGACAGGACAAAATTCCGAGCAGTACTTC.

The chain combines TRBV9 with TRBJ2-2, with D perhaps TRBD2 (6 bases). V was shortened by 4 bases and J by 4 bases, with 14 bases between the two germline ends. This CDR3 is built from 15 residues. Germline V lookup: CDR1 SGDLS, CDR2 YYNGEE. The CDR3 spells CASSQWGESTGELFF. DNA of the CDR3: TGTGCCAGCAGCCAGTGGGGGGAGAGCACCGGGGAGCTGTTTTTT.

The chain combines TRBV7-9 with TRBJ1-1; D possibly corresponds to TRBD1 (6 bases). Trimming shortened V by 4 bases and J by 11 bases, and 20 bases separated the two germline ends. CDR3 length: 14 amino acids. The germline V gene has CDR1 SEHNR and CDR2 FQNEAQ (reference sequence). CDR3 protein: CASSSSGQGSGAFF. In DNA, the CDR3 is TGTGCCAGCAGCTCCTCCGGCCAGGGGAGTGGCGCTTTCTTT. Variable domain in full (rest from reference TRBV7-9 and TRBJ1-1): DTGVSQNPRHKITKRGQNVTFRCDPISEHNRLYWYRQTLGQGPEFLTYFQNEAQLEKSRLLSDRFSAERPKGSFSTLEIQRTEQGDSAMYLCASSSSGQGSGAFFGQGTRLTVV.

This chain connects TRBV12-3 or TRBV12-4 to TRBJ2-5, with D tentatively TRBD1 (5 bases). V was trimmed by 6 bases and J by 1 base, leaving 18 bases between them. The CDR3 totals 16 residues. The CDR3 bases are TGTGCCAGCAGCCCCAACGCGGCAGGGTTCCAAGAGACCCAGTACTTC. Translated: CASSPNAAGFQETQYF.

The chain has TRBV21-1 and TRBJ2-5; the table's D gene call, TRBD2, was not cross checked with the DNA. TRBV21-1 corresponds to a pseudogene. The CDR3 has 17 amino acids. The CDR3 loop reads CASRSRLAGGQEETQYF. The CDR3 DNA reads as TGTGCCAGCAGGAGTCGTCTAGCGGGCGGACAAGAAGAGACCCAGTACTTC.

This chain joins TRBV20-1 and TRBJ1-1; 8 nucleotides match TRBD1. V lost 1 base to trimming and J lost 1 base; unmatched junction nucleotides: 5. CDR3 size: 15 residues. Germline values: CDR1 DFQATT, CDR2 SNEGSKA (reference sequence). The CDR3 coding sequence is TGCAGTGCTAGAGTCCTGACAGGGGCGAACACTGAAGCTTTCTTT. It translates to CSARVLTGANTEAFF.

The chain links TRBV13 to TRBJ1-2; a possible D gene is TRBD1 (5 bases). The germline V and J ends were trimmed by 3 bases and 0 bases, with 11 bases remaining between them. The CDR3 totals 15 residues. Germline V gene sequence: CDR1 PRHDT, CDR2 FYEKMQ (reference sequence). CDR3 nucleotides: TGTGCCAGCAGCTTGGCCGCGACAGCTAACTATGGCTACACCTTC. This translates into CASSLAATANYGYTF.

V and J are TRBV20-1 and TRBJ1-2; TRBD1 agrees at 7 bases. V trimming: 3 bases; J trimming: 4 bases; junction bases outside the gene matches: 11. The germline V gene has CDR1 DFQATT and CDR2 SNEGSKA (reference sequence). This CDR3 is 15 amino acids long. CDR3 DNA sequence: TGCAGTGCTAGTTCCCCGAGGGGGCGTGTCTATGGCTACACCTTC. Its protein product is CSASSPRGRVYGYTF.

The V call is TRBV4-3, the J call TRBJ2-7; D not certain. Trimming stripped 2 bases from V and 1 base from J, with 6 bases between. The CDR3 contains 13 residues. CDR1 and CDR2 from the germline V gene are LGHNA and YSLEER. The CDR3 loop reads CASSQWESYEQYF. For the CDR3, the DNA is TGCGCCAGCAGCCAATGGGAATCCTACGAGCAGTACTTC.

The chain joins TRBV4-2 to TRBJ2-3, with 11 bases matching TRBD2. The germline gives CDR1 LGHNA, CDR2 YNFKEQ. V lost 6 bases, J lost 3 bases, and 11 bases stayed unmatched. This CDR3 region has 17 residues. The CDR3 nucleotides are TGTGCCAGCAGACTCTCCCCACTAGCGGGGGTGACAGATACGCAGTATTTT. It specifies CASRLSPLAGVTDTQYF.

The chain carries TRBV6-2 or TRBV6-3 and TRBJ1-1; D remains ambiguous. Trimming took off 6 bases at V and 1 base at J, with 12 bases between the two ends. CDR1 MNHEY and CDR2 SVGEGT come from the germline V gene. There are 14 residues in the CDR3. The CDR3 is CASSRGIANTEAFF. In DNA, the CDR3 is TGTGCCAGCAGCCGAGGGATTGCGAACACTGAAGCTTTCTTT.

The rearrangement links TRBV29-1 to TRBJ2-2; TRBD2 might be the D (5 bases). The CDR3 is 13 amino acids. The germline CDR1 and CDR2 sequences are SQVTM and ANQGSEA. The V and J ends lost 7 bases and 2 bases respectively, with 11 bases between them. The CDR3 reads CSAEGGNTGELFF. The CDR3 DNA is TGCAGCGCCGAGGGCGGAAACACCGGGGAGCTGTTTTTT.

The J gene is TRBJ2-7, the V gene TRBV29-1; TRBD1 agrees at 7 bases. This CDR3 is 14 amino acids long. Trimming took 4 bases from V and 6 from J; bases not matched to a gene: 12. CDR1 and CDR2 from the germline V gene are SQVTM and ANQGSEA. CDR3 bases: TGCAGCGTTGTAGGCGACAGGGAAGGAAGCGAGCAGTACTTC. As protein: CSVVGDREGSEQYF.

The V call is TRBV25-1, the J call TRBJ2-7, with D tentatively TRBD1 (5 bases). Germline values: CDR1 MGHDK, CDR2 SYGVNS. The CDR3 spans 10 residues. The V end was cut by 8 bases, the J end by 6 bases, with 8 bases between. DNA of the CDR3: TGTGCCAGCGGCCAGGGCGAGCAGTACTTC. This gives the protein CASGQGEQYF.

The J gene is TRBJ1-1, the V gene TRBV6-5; D possibly corresponds to TRBD1 (6 bases). The CDR3 consists of 15 residues. The germline V gene has CDR1 MNHEY and CDR2 SVGAGI. Trimming removed 2 bases at V and 1 base at J, with 11 bases between. The CDR3 loop is CASSYEGGGNTEAFF. CDR3 nucleotide sequence: TGTGCCAGCAGTTACGAGGGGGGAGGGAACACTGAAGCTTTCTTT.

The CDR3 is CASSAGATNSPLHF. The CDR3 DNA reads TGTGCCAGCAGCGCCGGGGCTACAAATTCACCCCTCCACTTT. The gene calls are TRBV9 and TRBJ1-6; D might be TRBD1 (5 bases). V gave up 3 bases and J gave up 7 bases, with 11 bases separating them. The CDR3 extends over 14 amino acids. Germline lookup yields CDR1 SGDLS and CDR2 YYNGEE.

The chain carries TRBV28 and TRBJ1-5; 10 nucleotides line up with TRBD1. The CDR3 spans 21 residues. The germline V gene has CDR1 MDHEN and CDR2 SYDVKM. J gave up 0 bases and V 4 bases, and 18 bases lay outside the gene matches. As DNA, the CDR3 is TGTGCCAGCAGTTCCTTCTGGCCGGGACAGGGGACACCGGATAGCAATCAGCCCCAGCATTTT. This codes for CASSSFWPGQGTPDSNQPQHF.

The rearrangement joins TRBV9 to TRBJ1-5; D gene unclear. This CDR3 is 13 amino acids long. The germline V and J ends were trimmed by 4 bases and 4 bases, with 9 bases remaining between them. Germline V lookup: CDR1 SGDLS, CDR2 YYNGEE. The CDR3 here is CASSSNPNQPQHF. CDR3 DNA sequence: TGTGCCAGCAGCTCTAACCCGAATCAGCCCCAGCATTTT.

This chain links TRBV28 with TRBJ2-3, with D tentatively TRBD2 (5 bases). This CDR3 region has 13 residues. Trimming cost V 6 bases and J 5 bases, with 12 bases left between them. Germline CDR1 is MDHEN and CDR2 is SYDVKM. CDR3 protein: CASSSLSEDTQYF. The CDR3 nucleotides are TGTGCCAGCAGCTCCCTTAGCGAAGATACGCAGTATTTT.

The rearrangement joins TRBV9 to TRBJ2-1; D ambiguous. V was pared by 3 bases and J by 1 base, with 5 bases between. The CDR3 has 13 residues. Per germline, CDR1 SGDLS and CDR2 YYNGEE. The CDR3 DNA reads as TGTGCCAGCAGCGCTAGTTCCTACAATGAGCAGTTCTTC. Its translation is CASSASSYNEQFF.

The rearrangement links TRBV6-6 to TRBJ2-5, with a weak D call TRBD1 (6 bases). V gave up 2 bases and J gave up 5 bases, with 18 bases separating them. CDR1 is MNHNY and CDR2 is SVGAGI in the germline V gene (reference sequence). The CDR3 is made up of 16 amino acids. CDR3 DNA sequence: TGTGCCAGCAGTTACCTTAGCCAGGGGTTAGGGGAGACCCAGTACTTC. Amino acid sequence: CASSYLSQGLGETQYF.

This chain uses TRBV29-1 with TRBJ2-1; D uncertain. The CDR3 extends over 11 amino acids. V lost 4 bases and J 7 bases, leaving 8 bases between the germline ends. Germline V gene lookup returns CDR1 SQVTM and CDR2 ANQGSEA. The CDR3 loop reads CSVGSGNEQFF. CDR3 DNA sequence: TGCAGCGTTGGGTCAGGTAATGAGCAGTTCTTC.

The chain combines TRBV7-6 with TRBJ2-3, with D hard to call. Looked up from germline, CDR1 is SGHVS and CDR2 is FNYEAQ. Trimming removed 4 bases at V and 6 bases at J, with 11 bases between. CDR3 length equals 13 residues. The CDR3 region is CASSSSLWDTQYF. The CDR3 DNA sequence: TGTGCCAGCAGCTCCTCCCTTTGGGATACGCAGTATTTT.

The chain links TRBV19 to TRBJ1-4; D gene uncertain. This CDR3 is built from 14 residues. Trimming took 4 bases from V and 8 from J, leaving 14 bases between them. CDR1 and CDR2 from the germline V gene are LNHDA and SQIVND (reference sequence). The CDR3 bases are TGTGCCAGTAGTAAGTTGGCCGAGGAGGAAAAACTGTTTTTT. This gives the protein CASSKLAEEEKLFF.